This T cell receptor (beta chain) comes out of a study of CD8+ T cells in alopecia areata. Study-level results: In scalp and blood, many expanded lesional clones persisted during tofacitinib.

Isolated RNA was reverse transcribed into cDNA used as the sequencing template. This table comes from immunoSEQ multiplex PCR, and its TCRdb copy is limited to in-frame clones, with some not included. Of fewer than 110,000 clones listed, about 60% are singletons. The treatment denotes: oral pan-JAK inhibitor, 5-10 mg twice daily. As concerns this clone: Its matching antigen is unknown.

V was pared by 3 bases and J by 1 base, with 11 bases between. The length of the CDR3 is 15 residues. Germline-derived CDR1 and CDR2 are SNHLY and FYNNEI. The receptor comes from a human donor with alopecia areata. This sequence joins TRBV2 and TRBJ2-3; D possibly matches TRBD1 or TRBD2 (5 bases each). The specimen comprised CD8+ T cells sorted from blood, sampled between weeks 55 and 70, from a patient treated with tofacitinib. The CDR3 sequence is CASSEARGGTDTQYF. CDR3 DNA sequence: TGTGCCAGCAGTGAGGCGAGGGGCGGCACAGATACGCAGTATTTT.